The 11 T cell receptor beta chains presented below share a single source sample, sequenced in a study of T cell responses to AZD1222 COVID-19 vaccine. The method was immunoSEQ multiplex PCR; TCRdb's version includes in-frame clones alone and lacks a portion of them. Of fewer than 120,000 clones in the sample, about 87% are singletons; the top ten hold 15%. This sample comprised peripheral blood, obtained 28 days after the second AZD1222 dose. The receptors were gathered from an adult who received the AZD1222 COVID-19 vaccine.

This rearrangement joins TRBV11-1 to TRBJ2-1; tentatively, D is TRBD1 (6 bases). Germline V lookup: CDR1 SGHAT, CDR2 FQDESV (reference sequence). V was cut by 4 bases and J by 10 bases, with 14 bases left in between. The CDR3 is made up of 13 amino acids. In DNA form, the CDR3 reads TGTGCCAGCAGCTGGACAGAGTTTGGCGAGCAGTTCTTC. Translating it yields CASSWTEFGEQFF.

This sequence joins TRBV11-2 and TRBJ2-1; TRBD2 matches 8 bases. V lost 2 bases, J lost 3 bases, and 6 bases stayed unmatched. The germline gives CDR1 SGHAT, CDR2 FQNNGV. The CDR3 is 16 residues long. In DNA, the CDR3 is TGTGCCAGCAGCTTAAGAGCGGGAGTGGGCTACAATGAGCAGTTCTTC. This gives the protein CASSLRAGVGYNEQFF.

The V and J genes are TRBV6-5 and TRBJ1-1, with D perhaps TRBD1 (5 bases). The germline V gene encodes CDR1 MNHEY and CDR2 SVGAGI. V was clipped by 6 bases and J by 1 base, with 9 bases between them. CDR3 length: 13 residues. The CDR3: CASRIQENTEAFF. The CDR3 DNA sequence: TGTGCCAGCAGGATACAGGAGAACACTGAAGCTTTCTTT.

J is TRBJ2-1 and V is TRBV18, with a weak D call TRBD2 (5 bases). Germline V gene lookup returns CDR1 KGHSH and CDR2 LQKENI. CDR3 length: 13 amino acids. Trimming took 3 bases from V and 5 from J, leaving 8 bases between them. CDR3 in amino acids: CASSPGEDNEQFF. Written as DNA, the CDR3 is TGTGCCAGCTCACCCGGGGAAGACAATGAGCAGTTCTTC.

In nucleotides, the CDR3 is TGTGCCAGCAGTTTGCAACAGGGATCTGAAGCTTTCTTT. As protein: CASSLQQGSEAFF. The chain recombines TRBV12-3 or TRBV12-4 with TRBJ1-1; D may be TRBD1 (6 bases). The V and J ends lost 3 bases and 6 bases respectively, with 11 bases between them. This CDR3 contains 13 residues.

The V call is TRBV4-1, the J call TRBJ2-1, with TRBD2 matching 11 bases. The CDR3 is 20 amino acids. CDR1 is MGHRA and CDR2 is YSYEKL in the germline V gene. V lost 5 bases and J lost 4; bases outside the gene matches: 19. The chain's CDR3 is CASSNRYETLAGGRYNEQFF. The DNA of the CDR3 is TGCGCCAGCAGCAATCGCTATGAAACTCTAGCGGGGGGCCGTTACAATGAGCAGTTCTTC.

The chain uses TRBV2 and TRBJ2-7; tentative D call: TRBD2 (5 bases). CDR1 and CDR2 from the germline V gene are SNHLY and FYNNEI. The length of the CDR3 is 13 residues. Trimming pared 4 bases from V and 5 bases from J, leaving 12 bases between. CDR3: CASSGRQLNEQYF. CDR3 nucleotides: TGTGCCAGCAGTGGGAGGCAGCTCAACGAGCAGTACTTC.

The chain couples TRBV3-1 (or the pseudogene TRBV3-2) to TRBJ1-1; D not resolved. Between the trimmed V and J ends, which lost 0 bases and 11 bases, there was a span of 13 bases. The CDR3 totals 13 residues. Germline lookup yields CDR1 LGHDT and CDR2 YNNKEL (reference sequence). DNA for the CDR3: TGTGCCAGCAGCCAAGATGGTCGTTCAACGGCTTTCTTT. This codes for CASSQDGRSTAFF.

The genes are TRBV10-3 and TRBJ1-1, with 7 nucleotides matching TRBD1. Losses at the gene ends were 3 bases for V and 3 bases for J; bases not matched to a gene: 1. Germline V CDR1 and CDR2: ENHRY, SYGVKD. This CDR3 has 13 amino acids. CDR3 sequence: CAISDDRDTEAFF. The CDR3 nucleotides are TGTGCCATCAGTGACGACAGGGACACTGAAGCTTTCTTT.

This sequence joins TRBV10-3 and TRBJ1-2; 9 bases are a match to TRBD1. CDR1 and CDR2 from the germline V gene are ENHRY and SYGVKD. The CDR3 covers 13 residues. Trimming cost V 2 bases and J 6 bases; bases outside gene matches: 1. This CDR3 reads CAISEGTGNGYTF. In DNA form, the CDR3 reads TGTGCCATCAGTGAGGGGACAGGGAATGGCTACACCTTC.

The rearrangement joins TRBV28 to TRBJ1-3; D gene uncertain. V gave up 6 bases and J gave up 8 bases, with 8 bases separating them. Germline V gene data show CDR1 as MDHEN and CDR2 as SYDVKM. This CDR3 comprises 11 residues. The CDR3 loop reads CASSSRYTIYF. The DNA of the CDR3 is TGTGCCAGCAGCTCCCGGTACACCATATATTTT.